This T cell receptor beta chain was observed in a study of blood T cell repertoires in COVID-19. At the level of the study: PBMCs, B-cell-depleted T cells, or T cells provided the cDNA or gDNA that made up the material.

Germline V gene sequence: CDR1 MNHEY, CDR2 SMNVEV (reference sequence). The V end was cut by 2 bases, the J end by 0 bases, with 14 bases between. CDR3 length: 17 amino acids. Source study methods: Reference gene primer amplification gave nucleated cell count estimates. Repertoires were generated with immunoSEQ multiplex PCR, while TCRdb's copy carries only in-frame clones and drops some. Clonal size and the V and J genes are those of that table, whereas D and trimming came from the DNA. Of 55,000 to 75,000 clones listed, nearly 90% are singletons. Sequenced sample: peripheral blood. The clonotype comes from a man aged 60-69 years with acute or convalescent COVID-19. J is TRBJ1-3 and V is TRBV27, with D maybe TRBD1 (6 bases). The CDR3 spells CASSLLGTTHSGNTIYF. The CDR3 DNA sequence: TGTGCCAGCAGTTTACTCGGGACAACACACTCTGGAAACACCATATATTTT.